This T cell receptor beta chain was sequenced for a study of post-analysis software for immune sequencing data. This CDR3 is 14 amino acids long. V trimming: 5 bases; J trimming: 4 bases; junction bases outside the gene matches: 11. Per the germline V gene, CDR1 is DFQATT and CDR2 is SNEGSKA (reference sequence). Prepared TCR beta cDNA libraries contained unique molecular identifiers. TCRdb re-called the PCR reads through MiXCR, storing one row per CDR3 protein. The table shows approximately 570,000 distinct CDR3 sequences, with roughly 47% occurring only once. Only a few counts were recorded for this clonotype. Its antigen remains unknown. Study results and limitations: Those samples that were prepared in the same batch co-clustered strongly by F measure. Compared against controls, patients with multiple sclerosis displayed significantly lower normalized Chao1 diversity. Controls showed lower frequencies than patients for five TRBV segments, and TRBV5-6, TRBV5-1 and TRBV20-1 were among these.

Sequences were obtained from blood. This receptor was identified in a girl between 10 and 17 years old with multiple sclerosis. The chain employs TRBV20-1 and TRBJ2-7; 7 positions agree with TRBD1. The CDR3 DNA sequence: TGCAGTGCTCCCTCCGGGACAGATTCATACGAGCAGTACTTC. It translates to CSAPSGTDSYEQYF.